This TCR beta chain appears in the sequencing data of a study of shared clonotypes between healthy human individuals. Recent vaccinations or acute infections were absent in the healthy HIV-negative adult donors. Each sample came from a Caucasian adult donor living in Nashville, Tennessee. Samples left unsorted employed about 100 million PBMCs for genomic DNA. As regards this clone: Other DNA sequences in the sample encode the same CDR3.

Germline CDR1 and CDR2: SQVTM and ANQGSEA. V lost 4 bases to trimming and J lost 4 bases, with 7 bases between them. The CDR3 runs to 11 residues. Authors' processing steps: As immunoSEQ supplied junction-only sequences (without quality scores), filtering differed. Sequencing used immunoSEQ multiplex PCR; TCRdb keeps in-frame clones, though not all of them. Clonal size and the V and J genes are those of that table, whereas D and trimming came from the DNA. The sample includes hundreds of thousands of clones, roughly 79% of them seen just once. The chain is built from TRBV29-1 and TRBJ2-5, with no clear D. Sequenced material: PBMCs. This TCR was recovered from a woman in her forties in good health. Some clones in this sample may be carry-over from other donors' samples. The CDR3 region has the DNA TGCAGCGTTGGGGTTGGAGAGACCCAGTACTTC. Its protein product is CSVGVGETQYF.